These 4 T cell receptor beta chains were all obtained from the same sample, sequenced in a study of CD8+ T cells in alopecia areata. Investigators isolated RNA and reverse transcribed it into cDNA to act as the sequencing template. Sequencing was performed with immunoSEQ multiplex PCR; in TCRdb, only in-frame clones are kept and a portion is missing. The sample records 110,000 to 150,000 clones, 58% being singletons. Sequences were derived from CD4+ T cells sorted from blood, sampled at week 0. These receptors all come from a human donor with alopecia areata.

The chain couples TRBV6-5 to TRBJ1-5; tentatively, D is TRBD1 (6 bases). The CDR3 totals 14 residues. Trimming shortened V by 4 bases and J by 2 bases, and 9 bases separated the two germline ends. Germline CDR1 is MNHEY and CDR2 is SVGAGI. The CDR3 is CASSLQGGNQPQHF. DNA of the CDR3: TGTGCCAGCAGTTTACAGGGAGGCAATCAGCCCCAGCATTTT.

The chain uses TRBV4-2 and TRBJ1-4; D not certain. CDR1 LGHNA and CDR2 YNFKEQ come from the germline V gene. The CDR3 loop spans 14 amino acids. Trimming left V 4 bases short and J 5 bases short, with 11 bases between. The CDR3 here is CASSPPGQNEKLFF. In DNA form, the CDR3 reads TGTGCCAGCAGCCCCCCTGGGCAGAATGAAAAACTGTTTTTT.

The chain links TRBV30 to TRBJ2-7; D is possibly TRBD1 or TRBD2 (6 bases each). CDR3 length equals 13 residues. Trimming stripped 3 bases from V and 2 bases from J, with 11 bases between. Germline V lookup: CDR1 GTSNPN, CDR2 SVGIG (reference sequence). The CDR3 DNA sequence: TGTGCCTGGAGCTCGGGGGCCGCCTACGAGCAGTACTTC. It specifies CAWSSGAAYEQYF.

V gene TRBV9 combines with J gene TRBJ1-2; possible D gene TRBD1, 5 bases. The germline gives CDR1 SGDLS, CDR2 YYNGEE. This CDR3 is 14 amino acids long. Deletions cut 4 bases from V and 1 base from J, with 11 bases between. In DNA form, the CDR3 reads TGTGCCAGCAGCCCCTCCCAGGGTAACTATGGCTACACCTTC. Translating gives CASSPSQGNYGYTF.